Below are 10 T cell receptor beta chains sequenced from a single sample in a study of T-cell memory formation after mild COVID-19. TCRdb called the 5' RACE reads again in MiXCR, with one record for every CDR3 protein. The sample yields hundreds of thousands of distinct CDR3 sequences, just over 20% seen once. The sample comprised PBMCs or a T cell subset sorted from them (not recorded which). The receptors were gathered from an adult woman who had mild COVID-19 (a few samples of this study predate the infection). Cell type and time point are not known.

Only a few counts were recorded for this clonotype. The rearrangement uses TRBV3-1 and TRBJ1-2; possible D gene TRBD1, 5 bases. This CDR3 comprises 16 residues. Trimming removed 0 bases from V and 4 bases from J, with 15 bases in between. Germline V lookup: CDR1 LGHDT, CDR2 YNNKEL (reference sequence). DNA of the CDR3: TGTGCCAGCAGCCAAGAGCGTCTTCGGGGCCCCTATGGCTACACCTTC. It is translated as CASSQERLRGPYGYTF.

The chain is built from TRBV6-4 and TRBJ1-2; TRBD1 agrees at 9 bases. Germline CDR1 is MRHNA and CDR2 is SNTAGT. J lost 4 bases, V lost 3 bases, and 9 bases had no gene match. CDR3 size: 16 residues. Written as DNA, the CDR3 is TGTGCCAGCAGTGAATACGGGGGACAGGGTGTCTATGGCTACACCTTC. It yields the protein CASSEYGGQGVYGYTF.

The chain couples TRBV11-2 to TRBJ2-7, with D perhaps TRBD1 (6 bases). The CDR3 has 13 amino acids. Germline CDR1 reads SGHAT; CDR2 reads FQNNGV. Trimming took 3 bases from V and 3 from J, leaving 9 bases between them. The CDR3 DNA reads TGTGCCAGCAGCTTGGACAGTATCTACGAGCAGTACTTC. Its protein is CASSLDSIYEQYF.

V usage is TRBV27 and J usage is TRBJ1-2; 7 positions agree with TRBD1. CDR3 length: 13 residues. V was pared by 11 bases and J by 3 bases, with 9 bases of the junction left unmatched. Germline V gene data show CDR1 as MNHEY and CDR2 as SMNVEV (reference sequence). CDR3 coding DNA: TGTGCCTCCCAGGGGGACAGTGACTATGGCTACACCTTC. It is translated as CASQGDSDYGYTF.

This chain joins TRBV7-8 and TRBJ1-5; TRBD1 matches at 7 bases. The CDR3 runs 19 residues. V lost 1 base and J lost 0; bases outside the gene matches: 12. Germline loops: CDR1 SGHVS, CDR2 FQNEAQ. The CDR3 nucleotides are TGTGCCAGCAGCTTAGAGAGGGACAGAGCGGTTCCTAGCAATCAGCCCCAGCATTTT. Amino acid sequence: CASSLERDRAVPSNQPQHF.

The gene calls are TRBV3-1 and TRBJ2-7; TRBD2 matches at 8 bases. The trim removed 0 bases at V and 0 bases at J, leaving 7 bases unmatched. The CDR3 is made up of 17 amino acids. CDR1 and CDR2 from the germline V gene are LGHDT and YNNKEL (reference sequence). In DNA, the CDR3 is TGTGCCAGCAGCCAAGATAGGTGGCGGGGGGACTCCTACGAGCAGTACTTC. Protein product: CASSQDRWRGDSYEQYF.

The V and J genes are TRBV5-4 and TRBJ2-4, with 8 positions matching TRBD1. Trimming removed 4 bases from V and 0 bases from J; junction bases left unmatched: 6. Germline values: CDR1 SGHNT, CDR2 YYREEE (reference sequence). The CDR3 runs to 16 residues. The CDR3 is CASSPGTGLAKNIQYF. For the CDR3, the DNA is TGTGCCAGCAGCCCAGGGACAGGTCTAGCCAAAAACATTCAGTACTTC. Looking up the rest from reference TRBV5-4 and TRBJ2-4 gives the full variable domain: ETGVTQSPTHLIKTRGQQVTLRCSSQSGHNTVSWYQQALGQGPQFIFQYYREEENGRGNFPPRFSGLQFPNYSSELNVNALELDDSALYLCASSPGTGLAKNIQYFGAGTRLSVL.

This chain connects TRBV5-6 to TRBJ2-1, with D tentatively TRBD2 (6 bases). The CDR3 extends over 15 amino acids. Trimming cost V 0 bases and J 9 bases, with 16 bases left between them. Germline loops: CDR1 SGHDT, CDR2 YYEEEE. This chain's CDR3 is CASSLGGGSRGEQFF. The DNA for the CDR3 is TGTGCCAGCAGCTTGGGGGGAGGTTCGAGAGGTGAGCAGTTCTTC. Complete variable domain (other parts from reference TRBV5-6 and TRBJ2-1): DAGVTQSPTHLIKTRGQQVTLRCSPKSGHDTVSWYQQALGQGPQFIFQYYEEEERQRGNFPDRFSGHQFPNYSSELNVNALLLGDSALYLCASSLGGGSRGEQFFGPGTRLTVL.

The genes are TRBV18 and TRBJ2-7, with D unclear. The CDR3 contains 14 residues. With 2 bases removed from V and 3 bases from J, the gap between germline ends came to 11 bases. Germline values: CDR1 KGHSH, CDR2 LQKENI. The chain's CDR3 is CASSPKDLVYEQYF. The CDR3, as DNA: TGTGCCAGCTCACCAAAAGACCTAGTCTACGAGCAGTACTTC.

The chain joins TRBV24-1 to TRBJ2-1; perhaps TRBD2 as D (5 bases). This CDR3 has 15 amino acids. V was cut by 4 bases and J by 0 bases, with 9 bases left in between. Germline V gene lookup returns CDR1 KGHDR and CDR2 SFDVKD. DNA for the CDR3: TGTGCCACCAGTGAGGAGAGGGCCTCCTACAATGAGCAGTTCTTC. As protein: CATSEERASYNEQFF.